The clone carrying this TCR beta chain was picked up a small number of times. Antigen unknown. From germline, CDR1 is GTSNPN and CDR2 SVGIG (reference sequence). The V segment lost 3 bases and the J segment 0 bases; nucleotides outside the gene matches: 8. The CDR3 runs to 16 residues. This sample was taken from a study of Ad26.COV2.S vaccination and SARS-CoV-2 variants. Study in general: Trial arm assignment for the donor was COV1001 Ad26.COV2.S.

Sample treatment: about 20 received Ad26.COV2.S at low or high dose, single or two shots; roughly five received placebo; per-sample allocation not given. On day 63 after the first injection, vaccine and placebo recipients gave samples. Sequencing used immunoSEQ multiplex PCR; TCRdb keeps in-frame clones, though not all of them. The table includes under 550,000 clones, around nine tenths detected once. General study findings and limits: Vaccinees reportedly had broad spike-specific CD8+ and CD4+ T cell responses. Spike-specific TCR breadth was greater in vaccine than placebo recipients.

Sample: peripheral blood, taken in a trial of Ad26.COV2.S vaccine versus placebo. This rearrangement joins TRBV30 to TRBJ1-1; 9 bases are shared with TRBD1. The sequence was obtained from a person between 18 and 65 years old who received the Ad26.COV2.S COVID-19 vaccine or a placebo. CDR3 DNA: TGTGCCTGGAGCACCGGGACAGGGACCTTGAACACTGAAGCTTTCTTT. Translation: CAWSTGTGTLNTEAFF.